This record covers a single T cell receptor beta chain. This receptor's antigen is unknown. No clone much larger than this one lies a single base away; base qualities are absent. The CDR3 regions of human TCRbeta chains were analyzed by immunosequencing. In the original analysis: Repertoire TCRs were matched against a reference library of SARS-CoV-2-specific TCRs generated with the MIRA antigen-specificity platform. Breadth was defined as the fraction of unique TCRs that were SARS-CoV-2-associated, and depth was defined as the fraction of total T cells that were SARS-CoV-2-associated. Using the MIRA data, each spike-specific TCR was assigned both to the spike region to which the TCR was reactive and to a CD4 or CD8 class. Log10-transformed breadth and depth values were compared by one-way ANOVA with Sidak's multiple comparisons tests. Not all clones reach the TCRdb copy of this immuneACCESS table, which keeps in-frame sequences only. Checked studies attribute under half of the gap to unresolved V genes and leave the rest unexplained. For V, J and clone size, that table is used; D and trimming come from the DNA. The sample includes under 200,000 clones, with roughly nine tenths observed a single time. Roughly 0.98% of the sample comes from the top ten.

The data derive from a study of T cell responses to AZD1222 COVID-19 vaccine (dated by TCRdb to the early 2020s). A note on the overall study: TCR sequencing covered approximately 230 trial participants: around 210 given two doses of AZD1222 and 26 given two doses of MenACWY control vaccine. Enrollment into the trials was organized by age into subgroups of 18-55, 56-69 and 70-plus years, and those subgroups contained roughly 160, 29 and 62 TCR-sequenced participants, respectively. Study-wide conclusions, independent of this receptor: The 56-69-year group was small, and its depth increase did not reach significance, likely because of low power. No day 14 peak-response samples were available, so repertoires were characterized only after the peak T cell response. Most participants were white British and females outnumbered males, and the authors suggested that clonal diversity may have been underestimated. Conclusions about previously exposed vaccinees are limited, since just 5 to 7 AZD1222 recipients were seropositive for SARS-CoV-2 at baseline. Vaccine-associated CD4 TCRs spanned the whole spike protein, with dominant responses in regions 160-218 and 743-854. Epitopes outside the regions mutated in the B.1.351 and B.1.1.7 variants were reportedly recognized by nearly half of the unique spike-specific TCRs. After two AZD1222 doses, both the breadth and the depth of spike-specific TCRs were significantly higher than at day 0 and than in MenACWY recipients.

The label giving this sample's time point can be read as: about 28 days (+/-7) after the second vaccine dose. AZD1222 recipients with second doses at about 4 weeks or about 12 weeks were pooled, because spike-specific TCR depth and breadth did not differ between schedules. Samples from vaccinated people were obtained from the UK trials COV001 and COV002, which included a single-blind randomized controlled phase 2/3 trial of AZD1222 (ChAdOx1 nCoV-19) in healthy adults. Trial participant PBMC samples were collected at day 0 and day 28 after the second dose for TCRbeta chain sequencing. This material consisted of peripheral blood, taken 28 days after the second AZD1222 dose. The receptor comes from an adult who received the AZD1222 COVID-19 vaccine.

The DNA sequence is TGCGCCAGCAGCTCAGGGGCCACAGATACGCAGTATTTT. Protein translation: CASSSGATDTQYF. Rearrangement joined TRBV10-1 to TRBJ2-3; the D gene is perhaps TRBD1, on 6 matching bases. CDR1 and CDR2, per the germline V gene (reference sequence), are WNHNN and SYGVQD. The CDR3 starts with the cysteine, ends with the phenylalanine, and has 13 residues. Solely the CDR3 DNA is kept, with 39 bases framed from the first base. The junction shows trimming of 6 bases on V and 2 bases on J, plus 9 bases between the germline ends.